This T cell receptor (beta chain) was profiled in a study of shared clonotypes between healthy human individuals. For the study at large: The study enrolled two women and three men aged 18 to 49.

In the case of this clone: Its antigen is not identified.

Profiling relied on immunoSEQ multiplex PCR, and the TCRdb table lists in-frame clones only, not all of them. Of 950,000 to 1,300,000 clones in the sample, about 74% were seen once. The CDR3 extends over 16 amino acids. After removal of 5 bases from V and 3 bases from J, the junction contained 10 bases not matched to a gene. Germline assignment: CDR1 SGHTA and CDR2 FQGNSA. The study's findings and limits: The study generally estimated greater richness for naive than memory subsets.

V is TRBV7-2 and J is TRBJ2-5, with 9 bases lining up with TRBD2. The source material was memory CD4+ T cells sorted from blood. Sample subset: CD45RA-negative fraction. This clonotype was obtained from a man younger than 30 in good health. CDR3 DNA sequence: TGTGCCAGCAGCCCATCAGCGGGGGGATATGAAGAGACCCAGTACTTC. It translates to CASSPSAGGYEETQYF.